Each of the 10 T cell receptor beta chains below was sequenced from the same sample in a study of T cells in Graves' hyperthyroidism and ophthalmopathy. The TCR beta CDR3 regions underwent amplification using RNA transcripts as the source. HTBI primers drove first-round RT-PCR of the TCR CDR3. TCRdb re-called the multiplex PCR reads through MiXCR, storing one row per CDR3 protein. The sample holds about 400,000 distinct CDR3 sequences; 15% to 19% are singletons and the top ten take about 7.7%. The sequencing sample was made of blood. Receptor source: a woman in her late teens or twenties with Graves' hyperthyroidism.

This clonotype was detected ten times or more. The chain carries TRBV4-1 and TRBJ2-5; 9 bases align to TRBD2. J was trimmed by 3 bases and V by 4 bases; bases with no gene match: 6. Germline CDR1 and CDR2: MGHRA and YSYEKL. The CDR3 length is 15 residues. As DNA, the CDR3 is TGCGCCAGCAGCCTAGGGCTAGCGGGAAAAGAGACCCAGTACTTC. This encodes CASSLGLAGKETQYF.

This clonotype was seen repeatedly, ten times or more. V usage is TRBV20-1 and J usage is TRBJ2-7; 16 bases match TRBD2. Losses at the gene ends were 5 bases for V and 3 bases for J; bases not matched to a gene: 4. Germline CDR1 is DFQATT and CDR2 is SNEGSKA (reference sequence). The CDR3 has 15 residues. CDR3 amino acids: CSASGTSGGGYEQYF. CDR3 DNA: TGCAGTGCTTCCGGGACTAGCGGGGGGGGCTACGAGCAGTACTTC.

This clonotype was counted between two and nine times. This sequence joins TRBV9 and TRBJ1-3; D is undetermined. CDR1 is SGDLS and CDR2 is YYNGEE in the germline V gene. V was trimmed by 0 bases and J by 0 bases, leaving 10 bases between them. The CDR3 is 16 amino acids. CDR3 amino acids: CASSVGLGYSGNTIYF. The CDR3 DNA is TGTGCCAGCAGCGTAGGTTTGGGGTACTCTGGAAACACCATATATTTT.

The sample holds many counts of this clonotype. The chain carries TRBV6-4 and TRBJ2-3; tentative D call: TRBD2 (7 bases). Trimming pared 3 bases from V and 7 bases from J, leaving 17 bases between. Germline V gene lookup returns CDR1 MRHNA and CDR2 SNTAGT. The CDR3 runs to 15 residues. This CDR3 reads CASSEVAGAMNTQYF. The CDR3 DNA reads TGTGCCAGCAGTGAGGTGGCGGGGGCGATGAATACGCAGTATTTT.

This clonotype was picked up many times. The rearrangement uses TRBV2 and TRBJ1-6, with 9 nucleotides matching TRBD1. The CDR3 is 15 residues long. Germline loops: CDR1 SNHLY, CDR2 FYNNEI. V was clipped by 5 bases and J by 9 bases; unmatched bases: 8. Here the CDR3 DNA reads TGTGCCAGCAGTCCATTGGACAGGGGCGGTTCACCCCTCCACTTT. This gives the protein CASSPLDRGGSPLHF.

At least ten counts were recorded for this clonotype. DNA of the CDR3: TGTGCCAGCATGGGCAGATGGGGGACCCAGTACTTC. This encodes CASMGRWGTQYF. The J gene is TRBJ2-5, the V gene TRBV12-3 or TRBV12-4; D is unclear. CDR3 length: 12 amino acids. V lost 7 bases and J 7 bases, leaving 13 bases between the germline ends.

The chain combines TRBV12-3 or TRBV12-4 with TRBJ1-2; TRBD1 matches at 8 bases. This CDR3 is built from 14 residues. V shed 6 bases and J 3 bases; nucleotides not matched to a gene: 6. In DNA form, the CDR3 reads TGTGCCAGCAGGCGATCACAGGGGGACTATGGCTACACCTTC. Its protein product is CASRRSQGDYGYTF.

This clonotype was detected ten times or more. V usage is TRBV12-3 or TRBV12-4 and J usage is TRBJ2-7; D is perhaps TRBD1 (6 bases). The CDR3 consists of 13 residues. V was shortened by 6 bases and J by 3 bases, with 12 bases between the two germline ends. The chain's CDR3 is CASRGDRSYEQYF. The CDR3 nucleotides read TGTGCCAGCAGGGGAGACAGGAGCTACGAGCAGTACTTC.

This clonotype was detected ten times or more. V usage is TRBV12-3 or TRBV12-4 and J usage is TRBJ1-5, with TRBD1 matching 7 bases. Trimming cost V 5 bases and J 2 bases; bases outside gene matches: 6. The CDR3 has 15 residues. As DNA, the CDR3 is TGTGCCAGCAGTCCCACAGGGGAACGCAATCAGCCCCAGCATTTT. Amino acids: CASSPTGERNQPQHF.

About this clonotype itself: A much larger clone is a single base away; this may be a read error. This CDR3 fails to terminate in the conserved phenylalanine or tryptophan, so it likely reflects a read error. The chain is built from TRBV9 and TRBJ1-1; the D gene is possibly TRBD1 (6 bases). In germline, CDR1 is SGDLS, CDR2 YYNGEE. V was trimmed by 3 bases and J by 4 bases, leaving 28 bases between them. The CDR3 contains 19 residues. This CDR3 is CASSDPPEGGSVLGTEAFL. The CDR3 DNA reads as TGTGCCAGCAGCGATCCGCCCGAGGGGGGTTCGGTTTTGGGCACTGAAGCTTTCCTT.